Shown below are 12 T cell receptor beta chains from a single sample sequenced in a study of regulatory T cells in long-lasting Graves disease. Arm-PCR with iRepertoire HTBI primers amplified the CDR3 regions for these TCR beta libraries. Using its own MiXCR run on the multiplex PCR reads, TCRdb lists one record per CDR3 protein. Here the sample spans 310,000 or so distinct CDR3 sequences, roughly a fifth being singletons. The time point denotes: persistent/refractory GD, antithyroid drugs over 5 years with positive TRAb. Following extraction of RNA from PBMCs, that RNA was used to make the TCR library. This sample comprised peripheral blood mononuclear cells (PBMCs), obtained when the disease was refractory, from a patient treated with antithyroid drugs. Receptors originate from a female donor with Graves disease.

Worth noting for this clonotype: A much larger clone differs by one base, so this may be a read error. V usage is TRBV2 and J usage is TRBJ1-4, with a possible D match to TRBD1 (5 bases). CDR1 SNHLY and CDR2 FYNNEI come from the germline V gene. This CDR3 has 18 amino acids. Trimming left V 2 bases short and J 3 bases short, with 19 bases between. The DNA of the CDR3 is TGTGCCAGCAGTGAACCCCGCGCAGGGTTTGATGCTAATGAAAAACTGTTTTTT. Translated, it gives CASSEPRAGFDANEKLFF.

This clonotype was observed a few times. V is TRBV5-6 and J is TRBJ2-5, with D possibly TRBD2 on 5 matching bases. Germline-derived CDR1 and CDR2 are SGHDT and YYEEEE. This CDR3 has 13 amino acids. V lost 3 bases to trimming and J lost 3 bases, with 9 bases between them. CDR3 sequence (DNA): TGTGCCAGCAGCTCGTCGACTAAAGAGACCCAGTACTTC. Its translation is CASSSSTKETQYF.

This chain connects TRBV14 to TRBJ2-2; TRBD1 matches at 8 bases. Germline V gene sequence: CDR1 SGHDN, CDR2 FVKESK. This CDR3 spans 14 amino acids. V was pared by 3 bases and J by 7 bases, with 4 bases of the junction left unmatched. The CDR3 DNA follows: TGTGCCAGCAGCCACCCCGGGACAGGCGGGGAGCTGTTTTTT. It translates to CASSHPGTGGELFF.

In nucleotides, the CDR3 is TGTGCCAGCTCACCAATAGGTGACAATGAGCAGTTCTTC. Translating gives CASSPIGDNEQFF. V is TRBV18 and J is TRBJ2-1, with D hard to call. The germline V gene has CDR1 KGHSH and CDR2 LQKENI. CDR3 length: 13 residues. V was pared by 2 bases and J by 5 bases, with 7 bases between.

This clonotype was seen a few times. The chain couples TRBV3-1 to TRBJ1-5; 8 bases line up with TRBD1. The germline gives CDR1 LGHDT, CDR2 YNNKEL (reference sequence). The CDR3 runs 14 residues. The ends lost 1 base at V and 7 bases at J; junction bases unmatched: 3. CDR3 nucleotide sequence: TGTGCCAGCAGCCAAGGACAGGGGAGACAGCCCCAGCATTTT. This translates into CASSQGQGRQPQHF.

CDR3: CASSQDIGVPYNEQFF. In nucleotides, the CDR3 is TGCGCCAGCAGCCAAGACATAGGTGTACCCTACAATGAGCAGTTCTTC. The rearrangement joins TRBV4-3 to TRBJ2-1; D is undetermined. Germline-derived CDR1 and CDR2 are LGHNA and YSLEER. V lost 0 bases to trimming and J lost 2 bases, with 11 bases between them. The CDR3 totals 16 residues.

This clonotype was seen many times. The rearrangement joins TRBV30 to TRBJ2-5; TRBD2 agrees at 9 bases. The CDR3 is 15 residues long. Germline V gene lookup returns CDR1 GTSNPN and CDR2 SVGIG (reference sequence). V dropped 2 bases and J dropped 5; count of bases not matched to a gene: 9. The DNA of the CDR3 is TGTGCCTGGAGTAGGGGCCCTACTAGCGGGGAGACCCAGTACTTC. Amino acids: CAWSRGPTSGETQYF.

V is TRBV7-9 and J is TRBJ2-1; D unresolved. Germline-derived CDR1 and CDR2 are SEHNR and FQNEAQ (reference sequence). Trimming took off 1 base at V and 10 bases at J, with 5 bases between the two ends. The CDR3 spans 11 residues. The CDR3 region is CASSLDDEQFF. The CDR3 nucleotides read TGTGCCAGCAGCTTAGACGACGAGCAGTTCTTC.

Note on this clonotype: A read error may explain this, as a much larger clone is one base away. This rearrangement joins TRBV3-1 to TRBJ2-6; either TRBD1 or TRBD2 may fit D (6 bases each). The V and J ends lost 0 bases and 4 bases respectively, with 22 bases between them. The CDR3 has 20 amino acids. Germline loops: CDR1 LGHDT, CDR2 YNNKEL (reference sequence). The CDR3 here is CASSQDRVGGNLPGANVLTF. The CDR3 coding sequence is TGTGCCAGCAGCCAAGATAGGGTCGGGGGCAACCTTCCCGGGGCCAACGTCCTGACTTTC. Filled out from reference TRBV3-1 and TRBJ2-6, the complete variable domain reads DTAVSQTPKYLVTQMGNDKSIKCEQNLGHDTMYWYKQDSKKFLKIMFSYNNKELIINETVPNRFSPKSPDKAHLNLHINSLELGDSAVYFCASSQDRVGGNLPGANVLTFGAGSRLTVL.

The chain carries TRBV20-1 and TRBJ2-2, with D possibly being TRBD2 (5 bases). CDR3 length equals 16 residues. V lost 3 bases to trimming and J lost 7 bases, with 21 bases between them. Germline V gene sequence: CDR1 DFQATT, CDR2 SNEGSKA (reference sequence). The CDR3 protein is CSARNPRTVRVGELFF. The CDR3 DNA follows: TGCAGTGCTAGGAATCCCCGGACTGTCCGGGTCGGGGAGCTGTTTTTT.

This clonotype occurred a few times. This chain joins TRBV5-1 and TRBJ2-7, with 8 nucleotides matching TRBD1. Germline V gene lookup returns CDR1 SGHRS and CDR2 YFSETQ. This CDR3 region has 16 residues. The trim removed 2 bases at V and 2 bases at J, leaving 9 bases unmatched. The CDR3 region has the DNA TGCGCCAGCAGCTTTTCGCGTGACAGGGGTACCTACGAGCAGTACTTC. Translating gives CASSFSRDRGTYEQYF.

The gene calls are TRBV6-1 and TRBJ2-6, with D perhaps being TRBD1 or TRBD2 (5 bases each). Germline CDR1 and CDR2: MNHNS and SASEGT. The V and J ends lost 7 bases and 0 bases respectively, with 16 bases between them. CDR3 length equals 17 residues. CDR3 sequence reads: CASTNTGPLSGANVLTF. Here the CDR3 DNA reads TGTGCCAGCACCAACACGGGACCCCTCTCTGGGGCCAACGTCCTGACTTTC.